This T cell receptor beta chain was identified during a study of blood T cell repertoires in COVID-19. In the source study's methods: Reference gene primer amplification gave estimated nucleated cell counts. The protocol was immunoSEQ multiplex PCR, while the TCRdb copy is restricted to in-frame clones and leaves out a portion. V, J and clone size are taken as reported in that table, and D and trimming were inferred from the DNA itself. This table has roughly 200,000 clones, 89% appearing once. CDR1 WSHSY and CDR2 SAAADI come from the germline V gene. This CDR3 has 16 amino acids. V trimming: 6 bases; J trimming: 5 bases; junction bases outside the gene matches: 10.

Material: peripheral blood. The clonotype originates from a middle-aged man with acute or convalescent COVID-19. The V gene is TRBV10-2, the J gene TRBJ1-4, with 9 bases aligning to TRBD1. CDR3 loop: CASSLRTGAGNEKLFF. In DNA, the CDR3 is TGCGCCAGCAGCCTCAGGACAGGGGCCGGGAATGAAAAACTGTTTTTT.